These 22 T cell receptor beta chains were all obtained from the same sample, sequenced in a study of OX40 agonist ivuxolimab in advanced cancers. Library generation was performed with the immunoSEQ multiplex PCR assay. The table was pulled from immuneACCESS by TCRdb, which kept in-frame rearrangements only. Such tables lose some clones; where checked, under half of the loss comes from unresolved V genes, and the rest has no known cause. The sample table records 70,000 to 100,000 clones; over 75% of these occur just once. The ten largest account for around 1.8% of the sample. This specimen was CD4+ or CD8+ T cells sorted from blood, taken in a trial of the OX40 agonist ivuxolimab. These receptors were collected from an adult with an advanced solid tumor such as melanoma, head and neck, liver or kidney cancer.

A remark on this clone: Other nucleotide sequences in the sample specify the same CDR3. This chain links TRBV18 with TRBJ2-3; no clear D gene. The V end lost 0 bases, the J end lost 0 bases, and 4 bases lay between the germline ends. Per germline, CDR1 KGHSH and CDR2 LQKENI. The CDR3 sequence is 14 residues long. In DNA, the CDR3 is TGTGCCAGCTCACCACCGTCTAGCACAGATACGCAGTATTTT. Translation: CASSPPSSTDTQYF.

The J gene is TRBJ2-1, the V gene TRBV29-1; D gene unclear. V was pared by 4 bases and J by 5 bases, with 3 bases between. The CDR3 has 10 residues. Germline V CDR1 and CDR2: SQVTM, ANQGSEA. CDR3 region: CSVGNNEQFF. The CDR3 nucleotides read TGCAGCGTTGGGAACAATGAGCAGTTCTTC.

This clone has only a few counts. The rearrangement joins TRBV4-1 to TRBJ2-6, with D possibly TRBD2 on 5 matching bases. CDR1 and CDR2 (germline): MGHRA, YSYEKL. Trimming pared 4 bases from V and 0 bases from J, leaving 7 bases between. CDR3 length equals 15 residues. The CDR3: CASSRESSGANVLTF. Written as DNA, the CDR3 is TGCGCCAGCAGCCGGGAGTCCTCTGGGGCCAACGTCCTGACTTTC.

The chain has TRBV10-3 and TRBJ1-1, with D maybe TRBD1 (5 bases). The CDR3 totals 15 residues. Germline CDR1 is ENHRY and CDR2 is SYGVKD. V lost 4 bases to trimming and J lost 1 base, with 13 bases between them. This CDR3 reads CAISGLGTGNTEAFF. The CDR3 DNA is TGTGCCATCAGTGGACTCGGGACGGGGAACACTGAAGCTTTCTTT.

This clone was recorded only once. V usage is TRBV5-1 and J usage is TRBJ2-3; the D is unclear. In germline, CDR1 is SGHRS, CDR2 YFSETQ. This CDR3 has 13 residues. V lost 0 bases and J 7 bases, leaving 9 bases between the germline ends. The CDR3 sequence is CASSLGAANTQYF. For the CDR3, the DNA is TGCGCCAGCAGCTTGGGGGCAGCGAATACGCAGTATTTT.

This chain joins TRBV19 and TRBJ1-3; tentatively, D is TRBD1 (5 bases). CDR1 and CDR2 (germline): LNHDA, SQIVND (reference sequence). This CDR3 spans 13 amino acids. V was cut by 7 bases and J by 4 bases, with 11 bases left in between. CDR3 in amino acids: CASKLGTGNTIYF. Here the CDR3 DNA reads TGTGCCAGTAAATTGGGGACGGGAAACACCATATATTTT.

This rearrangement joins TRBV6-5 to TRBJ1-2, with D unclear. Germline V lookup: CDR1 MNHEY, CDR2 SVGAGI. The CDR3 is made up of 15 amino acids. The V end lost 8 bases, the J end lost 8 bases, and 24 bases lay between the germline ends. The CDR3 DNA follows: TGTGCCAGCGGCCAGGACTTGGGGTCGTTGGAAGGCTACACCTTC. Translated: CASGQDLGSLEGYTF.

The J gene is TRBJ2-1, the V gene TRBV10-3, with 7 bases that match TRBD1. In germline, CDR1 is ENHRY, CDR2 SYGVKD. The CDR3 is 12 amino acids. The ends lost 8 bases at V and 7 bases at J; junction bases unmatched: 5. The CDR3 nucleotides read TGTGCCATCCGGGACAGTATTAATGAGCAGTTCTTC. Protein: CAIRDSINEQFF.

CDR3 coding DNA: TGTGCCAGCAAGTCAGCTTCAAGCTACGAGCAGTACTTC. It translates to CASKSASSYEQYF. This sequence joins TRBV27 and TRBJ2-7; D gene uncertain. This CDR3 has 13 amino acids. The germline gives CDR1 MNHEY, CDR2 SMNVEV (reference sequence). The ends were cut back, 7 bases at V and 3 bases at J, with 13 bases in the middle.

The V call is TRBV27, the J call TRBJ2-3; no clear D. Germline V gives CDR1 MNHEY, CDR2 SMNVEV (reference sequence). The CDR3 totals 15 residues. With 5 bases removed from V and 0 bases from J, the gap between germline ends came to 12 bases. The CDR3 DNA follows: TGTGCCAGCAGTCATGACGTTACTAGCACAGATACGCAGTATTTT. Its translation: CASSHDVTSTDTQYF.

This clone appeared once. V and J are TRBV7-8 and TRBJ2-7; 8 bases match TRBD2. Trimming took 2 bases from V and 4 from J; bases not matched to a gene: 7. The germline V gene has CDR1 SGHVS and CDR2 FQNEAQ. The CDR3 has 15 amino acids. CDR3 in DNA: TGTGCCAGCAGCTTATCAGCGGGAGTGGGGTACGAGCAGTACTTC. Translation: CASSLSAGVGYEQYF.

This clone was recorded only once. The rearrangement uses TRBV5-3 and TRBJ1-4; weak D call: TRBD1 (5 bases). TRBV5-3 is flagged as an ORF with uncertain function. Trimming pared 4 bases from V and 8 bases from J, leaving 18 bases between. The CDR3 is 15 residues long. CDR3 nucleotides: TGTGCCAGAAGCCGCAACGGGGCCCATGGGGAAAAACTGTTTTTT. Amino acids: CARSRNGAHGEKLFF.

The DNA of the CDR3 is TGTGCCAGCAGCTTTGTGGTGGGGAACGAGCAGTACTTC. It translates to CASSFVVGNEQYF. The chain combines TRBV7-8 with TRBJ2-7; D call uncertain. CDR3 length: 13 residues. V was pared by 3 bases and J by 5 bases, with 11 bases between. Germline V gene sequence: CDR1 SGHVS, CDR2 FQNEAQ.

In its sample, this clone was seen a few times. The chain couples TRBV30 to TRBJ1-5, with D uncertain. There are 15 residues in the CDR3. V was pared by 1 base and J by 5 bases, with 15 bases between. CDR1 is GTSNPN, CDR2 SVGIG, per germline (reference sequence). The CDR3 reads CAWSAGSGTYQPQHF. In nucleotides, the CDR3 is TGTGCCTGGAGTGCGGGTAGTGGAACTTATCAGCCCCAGCATTTT. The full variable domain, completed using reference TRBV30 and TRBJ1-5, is SQTIHQWPATLVQPVGSPLSLECTVEGTSNPNLYWYRQAAGRGLQLLFYSVGIGQISSEVPQNLSASRPQDRQFILSSKKLLLSDSGFYLCAWSAGSGTYQPQHFGDGTRLSIL.

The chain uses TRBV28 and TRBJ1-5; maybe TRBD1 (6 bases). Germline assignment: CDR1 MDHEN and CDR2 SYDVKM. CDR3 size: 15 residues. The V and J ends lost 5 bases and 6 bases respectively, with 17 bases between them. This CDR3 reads CASSTNREGIQPQHF. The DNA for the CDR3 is TGTGCCAGCAGTACAAACAGGGAGGGTATTCAGCCCCAGCATTTT.

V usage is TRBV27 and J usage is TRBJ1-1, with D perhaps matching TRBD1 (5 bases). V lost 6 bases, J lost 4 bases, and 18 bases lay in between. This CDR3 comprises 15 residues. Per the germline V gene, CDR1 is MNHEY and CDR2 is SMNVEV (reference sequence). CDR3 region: CASRATDDRFTEAFF. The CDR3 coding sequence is TGTGCCAGCAGGGCGACAGACGATCGTTTCACTGAAGCTTTCTTT.

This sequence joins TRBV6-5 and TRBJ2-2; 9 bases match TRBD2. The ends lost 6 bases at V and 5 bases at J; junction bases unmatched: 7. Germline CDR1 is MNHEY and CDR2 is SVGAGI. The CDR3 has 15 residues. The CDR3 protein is CASRRLAGLTGELFF. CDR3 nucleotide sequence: TGTGCCAGCAGGAGGCTAGCGGGATTAACCGGGGAGCTGTTTTTT.

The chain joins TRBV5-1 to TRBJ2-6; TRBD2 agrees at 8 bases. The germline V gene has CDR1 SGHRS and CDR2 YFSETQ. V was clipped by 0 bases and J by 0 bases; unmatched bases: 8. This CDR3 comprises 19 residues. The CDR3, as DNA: TGCGCCAGCAGCTTGGAGGCCCTACGGGAGGGCTCTGGGGCCAACGTCCTGACTTTC. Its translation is CASSLEALREGSGANVLTF.

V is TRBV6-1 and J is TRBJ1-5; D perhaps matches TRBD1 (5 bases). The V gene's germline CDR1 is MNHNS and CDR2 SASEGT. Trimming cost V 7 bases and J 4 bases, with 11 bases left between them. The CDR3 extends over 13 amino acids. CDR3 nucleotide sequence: TGTGCCAGCACCAGGGCGTTAAATCAGCCCCAGCATTTT. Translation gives CASTRALNQPQHF.

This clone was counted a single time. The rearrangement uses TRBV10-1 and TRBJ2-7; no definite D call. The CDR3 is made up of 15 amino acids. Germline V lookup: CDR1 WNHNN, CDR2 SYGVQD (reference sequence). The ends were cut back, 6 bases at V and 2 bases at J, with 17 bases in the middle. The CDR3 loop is CASSKTGSPTYEQYF. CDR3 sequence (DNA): TGCGCCAGCAGCAAGACTGGGTCCCCTACCTACGAGCAGTACTTC.

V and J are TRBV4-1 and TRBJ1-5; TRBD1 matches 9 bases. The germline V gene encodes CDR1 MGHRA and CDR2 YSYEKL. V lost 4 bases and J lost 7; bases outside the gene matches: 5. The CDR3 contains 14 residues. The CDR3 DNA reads TGCGCCAGCAGCCGCCGGGACAGGGAACAGCCCCAGCATTTT. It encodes CASSRRDREQPQHF.

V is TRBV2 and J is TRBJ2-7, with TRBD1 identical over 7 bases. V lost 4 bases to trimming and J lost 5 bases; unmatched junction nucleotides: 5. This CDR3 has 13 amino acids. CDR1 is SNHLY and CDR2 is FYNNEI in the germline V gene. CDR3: CASSGDRAHEQYF. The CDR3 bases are TGTGCCAGCAGTGGAGACAGGGCCCACGAGCAGTACTTC.